This is a list of T cell receptor beta chains from one sample in a study of cytomegalovirus exposure and HLA in healthy donors. TCRdb's table, derived via immunoSEQ multiplex PCR, lists solely in-frame clones and lacks some. This table has under 150,000 clones, over 65% appearing once. The source material was PBMCs. These receptors came from a man aged 40-49 years in good health and CMV-seropositive. Each CDR3 is given with its conserved first and last residue. A D gene is named only where the DNA matches it firmly. Clone size is given for some rows only: seen once, a few or many times, or a class if the clone is expanded.

clone size: .; V gene: TRBV6-5; D gene: .; J gene: TRBJ1-1; CDR3 protein: CASSYNGGNTEAFF; CDR3 DNA: TGTGCCAGCAGTTACAACGGGGGGAACACTGAAGCTTTCTTT
clone size: .; V gene: TRBV28; D gene: .; J gene: TRBJ2-3; CDR3 protein: CASSLSDGASTDTQYF; CDR3 DNA: TGTGCCAGCAGTTTATCGGATGGGGCTAGCACAGATACGCAGTATTTT
clone size: few; V gene: TRBV27; D gene: TRBD1; J gene: TRBJ1-1; CDR3 protein: CASSLQGASEAFF; CDR3 DNA: TGTGCCAGCAGTTTGCAGGGGGCCTCTGAAGCTTTCTTT
clone size: .; V gene: TRBV7-2; D gene: .; J gene: TRBJ2-7; CDR3 protein: CASSRIRGDTNEQYF; CDR3 DNA: TGTGCCAGCAGCCGGATACGGGGAGATACGAACGAGCAGTACTTC
clone size: once; V gene: TRBV19; D gene: .; J gene: TRBJ2-3; CDR3 protein: CASGLSGRDTQYF; CDR3 DNA: TGTGCCAGTGGACTTAGCGGTCGTGATACGCAGTATTTT
clone size: .; V gene: TRBV5-1; D gene: .; J gene: TRBJ2-1; CDR3 protein: CASSWRGGEQFF; CDR3 DNA: TGCGCCAGCAGCTGGAGGGGGGGTGAGCAGTTCTTC
clone size: .; V gene: TRBV30; D gene: .; J gene: TRBJ1-2; CDR3 protein: CAWSVDRTNYGYTF; CDR3 DNA: TGTGCCTGGAGTGTAGACAGGACCAACTATGGCTACACCTTC
clone size: .; V gene: TRBV5-4; D gene: .; J gene: TRBJ2-1; CDR3 protein: CASARDSSYNEQFF; CDR3 DNA: TGTGCCAGCGCGCGGGATAGCTCCTACAATGAGCAGTTCTTC
clone size: .; V gene: TRBV4-1; D gene: TRBD2; J gene: TRBJ2-1; CDR3 protein: CASSREGLAAYNEQFF; CDR3 DNA: TGCGCCAGCAGCCGGGAGGGACTAGCGGCCTACAATGAGCAGTTCTTC
clone size: .; V gene: TRBV30; D gene: TRBD1; J gene: TRBJ1-2; CDR3 protein: CASNRDRPYGYTF; CDR3 DNA: TGTGCCTCTAATAGGGACAGGCCATATGGCTACACCTTC
clone size: .; V gene: TRBV25-1; D gene: .; J gene: TRBJ1-2; CDR3 protein: CASSESFGYTF; CDR3 DNA: TGTGCCAGCAGTGAATCTTTCGGCTACACCTTC
clone size: .; V gene: TRBV28; D gene: TRBD1; J gene: TRBJ1-1; CDR3 protein: CASSARGTGMNTEAFF; CDR3 DNA: TGTGCCAGCAGTGCCCGCGGGACAGGGATGAACACTGAAGCTTTCTTT
clone size: once; V gene: TRBV6-5; D gene: .; J gene: TRBJ2-7; CDR3 protein: CASSPGQHYEQYF; CDR3 DNA: TGTGCCAGCAGCCCCGGACAGCACTACGAGCAGTACTTC
clone size: .; V gene: TRBV7-6; D gene: .; J gene: TRBJ2-3; CDR3 protein: CASRLTSTDTQYF; CDR3 DNA: TGTGCCAGCAGGCTAACTAGCACAGATACGCAGTATTTT
clone size: .; V gene: TRBV6-1; D gene: .; J gene: TRBJ1-3; CDR3 protein: CASGGWSSGNTIYF; CDR3 DNA: TGTGCCAGTGGGGGGTGGAGCTCTGGAAACACCATATATTTT
clone size: .; V gene: TRBV5-1; D gene: .; J gene: TRBJ2-5; CDR3 protein: CASSLDRISQGRQETQYF; CDR3 DNA: TGCGCCAGCAGCTTGGACCGGATTTCACAGGGACGTCAAGAGACCCAGTACTTC
clone size: .; V gene: TRBV2; D gene: TRBD1; J gene: TRBJ1-1; CDR3 protein: CASSFEQGAQAFF; CDR3 DNA: TGTGCCAGCAGCTTCGAACAGGGGGCGCAGGCTTTCTTT
clone size: .; V gene: TRBV14; D gene: TRBD1; J gene: TRBJ1-1; CDR3 protein: CASSQDRDRAPWGTEAFF; CDR3 DNA: TGTGCCAGCAGCCAAGATCGGGACAGGGCCCCCTGGGGCACTGAAGCTTTCTTT
clone size: .; V gene: TRBV28; D gene: .; J gene: TRBJ2-7; CDR3 protein: CASSPGAFRMYF; CDR3 DNA: TGTGCCAGCTCACCGGGAGCCTTTCGGATGTACTTC
clone size: .; V gene: TRBV30; D gene: TRBD1; J gene: TRBJ2-4; CDR3 protein: CAWSAQGAWQYF; CDR3 DNA: TGTGCCTGGAGTGCACAGGGGGCGTGGCAGTACTTC
clone size: .; V gene: TRBV28; D gene: TRBD1; J gene: TRBJ2-7; CDR3 protein: CASSSGTGRYEQYF; CDR3 DNA: TGTGCCAGCAGTTCGGGGACAGGGCGTTACGAGCAGTACTTC
clone size: .; V gene: TRBV27; D gene: TRBD2; J gene: TRBJ2-4; CDR3 protein: CASSLKGRASGRDIQYF; CDR3 DNA: TGTGCCAGCAGTTTAAAGGGTAGGGCTAGCGGGAGAGACATTCAGTACTTC
clone size: .; V gene: TRBV9; D gene: .; J gene: TRBJ2-5; CDR3 protein: CASSVDTGQETQYF; CDR3 DNA: TGTGCCAGCAGCGTAGATACCGGCCAAGAGACCCAGTACTTC
clone size: .; V gene: TRBV18; D gene: .; J gene: TRBJ2-1; CDR3 protein: CASSPRRFSIDKSYNEQFF; CDR3 DNA: TGTGCCAGCTCACCGAGGAGGTTTAGCATAGACAAAAGCTACAATGAGCAGTTCTTC
clone size: .; V gene: TRBV7-6; D gene: .; J gene: TRBJ2-7; CDR3 protein: CASSFSGRGGVAEQYF; CDR3 DNA: TGTGCCAGCAGCTTTTCCGGTCGAGGGGGGGTTGCGGAGCAGTACTTC
clone size: .; V gene: TRBV7-2; D gene: TRBD2; J gene: TRBJ2-7; CDR3 protein: CASSKTPGLAGYEQYF; CDR3 DNA: TGTGCCAGCAGCAAGACTCCGGGACTAGCGGGTTACGAGCAGTACTTC
clone size: .; V gene: TRBV5-1; D gene: .; J gene: TRBJ2-1; CDR3 protein: CASSKGGGSGKGPGNEQFF; CDR3 DNA: TGCGCCAGCAGCAAAGGGGGGGGGTCAGGGAAGGGTCCTGGCAATGAGCAGTTCTTC
clone size: .; V gene: TRBV7-8; D gene: .; J gene: TRBJ1-2; CDR3 protein: CASSLATGPNYGYTF; CDR3 DNA: TGTGCCAGCAGCTTAGCAACAGGGCCTAACTATGGCTACACCTTC
clone size: .; V gene: TRBV28; D gene: .; J gene: TRBJ1-5; CDR3 protein: CASSFQGSNNQPQHF; CDR3 DNA: TGTGCCAGCAGTTTTCAGGGGTCGAACAATCAGCCCCAGCATTTT
clone size: .; V gene: TRBV11-3; D gene: .; J gene: TRBJ2-5; CDR3 protein: CASSQTPGHEMQYF; CDR3 DNA: TGTGCCAGCAGCCAAACACCGGGACACGAGATGCAGTACTTC
clone size: .; V gene: TRBV6-5; D gene: .; J gene: TRBJ1-1; CDR3 protein: CASSYGAGTEAFF; CDR3 DNA: TGTGCCAGCAGTTATGGGGCAGGCACTGAAGCTTTCTTT
clone size: .; V gene: TRBV30; D gene: TRBD2; J gene: TRBJ2-5; CDR3 protein: CAWSGGTSVETQYF; CDR3 DNA: TGTGCCTGGAGTGGGGGGACTAGTGTTGAGACCCAGTACTTC
clone size: .; V gene: TRBV5-1; D gene: TRBD1; J gene: TRBJ1-1; CDR3 protein: CASSPRTGFTTEAFF; CDR3 DNA: TGCGCCAGCAGCCCACGGACAGGGTTCACGACTGAAGCTTTCTTT
clone size: .; V gene: TRBV28; D gene: TRBD1; J gene: TRBJ1-2; CDR3 protein: CASSSSGGQGAPGIYGYTF; CDR3 DNA: TGTGCCAGCAGTTCCTCCGGGGGACAGGGGGCGCCGGGGATCTATGGCTACACCTTC
clone size: few; V gene: TRBV5-4; D gene: TRBD2; J gene: TRBJ2-3; CDR3 protein: CASSLVSGIGGDTQYF; CDR3 DNA: TGTGCCAGCAGCTTGGTGAGCGGGATAGGAGGAGATACGCAGTATTTT
clone size: .; V gene: TRBV11-3; D gene: TRBD2; J gene: TRBJ2-1; CDR3 protein: CASSPGTSGAYNEQFF; CDR3 DNA: TGTGCCAGCAGCCCTGGGACTAGCGGAGCCTACAATGAGCAGTTCTTC
clone size: .; V gene: TRBV2; D gene: .; J gene: TRBJ2-3; CDR3 protein: CASRPGSSTDTQYF; CDR3 DNA: TGTGCCAGCAGACCAGGGTCCAGCACAGATACGCAGTATTTT
clone size: .; V gene: TRBV11-3; D gene: .; J gene: TRBJ2-7; CDR3 protein: CASTLRQVGILGSYEQYF; CDR3 DNA: TGTGCCAGCACCCTCCGGCAGGTCGGGATTCTTGGGTCCTACGAGCAGTACTTC